The T cell receptor beta chain described here comes from a study of blood T cell repertoires in COVID-19. Turning to the study itself: COVID-19 samples collected from the United States, Italy and Spain covered acute and convalescent phases.

The V end lost 2 bases, the J end lost 0 bases, and 5 bases lay between the germline ends. CDR3 length equals 13 residues. Germline-derived CDR1 and CDR2 are MNHEY and SMNVEV (reference sequence). Clones were sequenced by immunoSEQ multiplex PCR, and TCRdb holds only the in-frame ones, with some missing. The sample lists about 44,000 clones, 73% occurring once. The chain carries TRBV27 and TRBJ2-7; D remains unclear. The source material was peripheral blood. The sequence derives from a man aged 80 or over with acute or convalescent COVID-19. This chain's CDR3 is CASSLKYSYEQYF. The CDR3 coding sequence is TGTGCCAGCAGTTTAAAATACTCCTACGAGCAGTACTTC.